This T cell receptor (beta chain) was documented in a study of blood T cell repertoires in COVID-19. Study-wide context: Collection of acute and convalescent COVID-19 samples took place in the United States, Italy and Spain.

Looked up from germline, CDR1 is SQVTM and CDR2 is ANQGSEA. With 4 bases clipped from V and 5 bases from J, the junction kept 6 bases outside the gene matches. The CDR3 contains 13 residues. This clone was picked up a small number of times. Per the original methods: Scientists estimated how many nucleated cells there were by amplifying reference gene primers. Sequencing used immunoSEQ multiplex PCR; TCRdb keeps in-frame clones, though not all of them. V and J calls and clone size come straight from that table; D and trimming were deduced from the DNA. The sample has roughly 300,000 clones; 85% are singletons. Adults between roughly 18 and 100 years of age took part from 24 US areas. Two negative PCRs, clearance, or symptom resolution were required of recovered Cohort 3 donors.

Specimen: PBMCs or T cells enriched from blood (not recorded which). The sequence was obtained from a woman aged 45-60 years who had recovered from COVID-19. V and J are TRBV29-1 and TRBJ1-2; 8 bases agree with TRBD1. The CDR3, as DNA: TGCAGCGTTGCGCAGGGGGCTGATTATGGCTACACCTTC. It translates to CSVAQGADYGYTF.